The T cell receptor beta chain described here comes from a study of cytomegalovirus exposure and HLA in healthy donors. Study conclusions and caveats: Some TCR beta chains (roughly 150 of them) were listed as cytomegalovirus-associated. When analyzed later, the rates of TCR association showed variation by HLA locus, with DRB1 the most and HLA-C the fewest. As was reported, the classifier diagnosed cytomegalovirus status with high specificity and sensitivity.

Comments on this clone: Antigen specificity is unknown.

The CDR3 sequence is 18 residues long. The V and J ends lost 4 bases and 5 bases, in that order; junction bases with no gene match: 14. Germline CDR1 reads MGHRA; CDR2 reads YSYEKL. Use of 60 Vbeta and 13 Jbeta primers characterized the PCR. Assay used: immunoSEQ multiplex PCR; TCRdb lists only in-frame clones, some missing. The table includes roughly 150,000 clones, over 75% detected once. The chain joins TRBV4-1 to TRBJ2-1, with TRBD2 identical over 10 bases. The material sequenced was PBMCs. The origin of this receptor is a male donor in good health and CMV-seronegative. CDR3 in DNA: TGCGCCAGCAGCCGAACCCCGACTAGCGGGCGACCTAACAATGAGCAGTTCTTC. It yields the protein CASSRTPTSGRPNNEQFF.